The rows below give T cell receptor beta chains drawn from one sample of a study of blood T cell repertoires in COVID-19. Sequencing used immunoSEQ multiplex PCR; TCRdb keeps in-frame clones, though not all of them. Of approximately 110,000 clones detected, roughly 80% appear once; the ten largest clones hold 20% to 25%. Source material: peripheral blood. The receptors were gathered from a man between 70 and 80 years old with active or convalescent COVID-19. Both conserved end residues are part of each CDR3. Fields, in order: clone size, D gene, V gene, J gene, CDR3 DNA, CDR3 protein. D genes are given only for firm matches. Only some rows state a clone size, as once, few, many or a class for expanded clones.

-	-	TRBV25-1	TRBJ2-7	TGTGCCAGCAGTCCGGGAGCATCCTACGAGCAGTACTTC	CASSPGASYEQYF
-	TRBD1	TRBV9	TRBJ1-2	TGTGCCAGCAGCGTAGCTAAACAGGGGTGGAATGGCTACACCTTC	CASSVAKQGWNGYTF
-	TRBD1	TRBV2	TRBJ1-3	TGTGCCAGCAAAATGGACAGGGGGTTTTTCTCTGGAAACACCATATATTTT	CASKMDRGFFSGNTIYF
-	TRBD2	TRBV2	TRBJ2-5	TGTGCCAGCAACCAGCGGGAGGGGAAGACCCAGTACTTC	CASNQREGKTQYF
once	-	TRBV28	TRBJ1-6	TGTGCCAGCAGTTGGAGTCAAAGTTCACCCCTCCACTTT	CASSWSQSSPLHF
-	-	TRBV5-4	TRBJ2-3	TGTGCCAGCGGCCCGACCAGGACAGATACGCAGTATTTT	CASGPTRTDTQYF
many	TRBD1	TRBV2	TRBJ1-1	TGTGCCAGCAGTGGGGGACAGACGAACACTGAAGCTTTCTTT	CASSGGQTNTEAFF
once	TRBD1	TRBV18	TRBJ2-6	TGTGCCAGCTCACGGGACAGAAGCTCTGGGGCCAACGTCCTGACTTTC	CASSRDRSSGANVLTF
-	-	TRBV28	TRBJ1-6	TGTGCCAGCAGTTCGGGAAGGTATAATTCACCCCTCCACTTT	CASSSGRYNSPLHF
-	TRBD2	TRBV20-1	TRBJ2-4	TGCAGTGCTAGTCCAGCGGGAGAACTTGGCAAAAACATTCAGTACTTC	CSASPAGELGKNIQYF
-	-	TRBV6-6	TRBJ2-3	TGTGCCAGCATCAAGCCTGGCACAGATACGCAGTATTTT	CASIKPGTDTQYF
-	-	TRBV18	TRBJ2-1	TGTGCCAGCTCACCACCTGATACAAATGAGCAGTTCTTC	CASSPPDTNEQFF
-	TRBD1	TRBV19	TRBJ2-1	TGTGCCAGTAGTGGTCGGGACAGCCGCTCCTACAATGAGCAGTTCTTC	CASSGRDSRSYNEQFF
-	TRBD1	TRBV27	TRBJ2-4	TGTGCCAGCAGTTTACAGGGACAGGGGAACATTCAGTACTTC	CASSLQGQGNIQYF
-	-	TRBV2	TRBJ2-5	TGTGCCAGCACTATGGCGGGAAGCGTGGAGACCCAGTACTTC	CASTMAGSVETQYF
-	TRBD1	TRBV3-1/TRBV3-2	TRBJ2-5	TGTGCCAGCAGCCGGGGACAGGGAGGACAAGAGACCCAGTACTTC	CASSRGQGGQETQYF
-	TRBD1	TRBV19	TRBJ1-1	TGTGCCAGTACTACAGGGGTAAGAGCTGAAGCTTTCTTT	CASTTGVRAEAFF
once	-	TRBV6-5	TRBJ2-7	TGTGCCAGCAGTTACTCGATAGGAGTCTACGAGCAGTACTTC	CASSYSIGVYEQYF
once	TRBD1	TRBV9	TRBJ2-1	TGTGCCAGCAGCCCCGGGACAGCTCTAAACGGTGAGCAGTTCTTC	CASSPGTALNGEQFF
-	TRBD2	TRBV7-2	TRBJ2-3	TGTGCCAGCAGCTTCCCTACTAGCGGGGTCGATACGCAGTATTTT	CASSFPTSGVDTQYF
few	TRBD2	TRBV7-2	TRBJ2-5	TGTGCCAGCAGCCCTAGCGGGGGGGTACAAGAGACCCAGTACTTC	CASSPSGGVQETQYF
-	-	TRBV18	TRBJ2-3	TGTGCCAGCTCACCCTCTACCCAACAGGGCCGGAGGGATACGCAGTATTTT	CASSPSTQQGRRDTQYF
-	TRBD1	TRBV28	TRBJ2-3	TGTGCCAGCATACGACAGGGACGAGCAGATACGCAGTATTTT	CASIRQGRADTQYF
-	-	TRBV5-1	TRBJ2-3	TGCGCCAGCAGCTTGGTACAGGGAACAGATACGCAGTATTTT	CASSLVQGTDTQYF